This TCR beta chain came from a study of cytomegalovirus exposure and HLA in healthy donors. In the PCR, 60 Vbeta and 13 Jbeta primers were used. Sequenced by immunoSEQ multiplex PCR; TCRdb stores in-frame clones only, minus some. The sample shows 160,000 or so clones, 79% of them seen only once. CDR3 length: 15 amino acids. The germline CDR1 and CDR2 sequences are LNHDA and SQIVND (reference sequence). With 6 bases clipped from V and 1 base from J, the junction kept 7 bases outside the gene matches. This chain uses TRBV19 with TRBJ1-1; 8 positions agree with TRBD1. Sequencing was carried out using PBMCs. This receptor was taken from a middle-aged woman in good health and CMV-seronegative. DNA of the CDR3: TGTGCCAGTAGCACGCCAGGGGGCCGGAACACTGAAGCTTTCTTT. It encodes CASSTPGGRNTEAFF.